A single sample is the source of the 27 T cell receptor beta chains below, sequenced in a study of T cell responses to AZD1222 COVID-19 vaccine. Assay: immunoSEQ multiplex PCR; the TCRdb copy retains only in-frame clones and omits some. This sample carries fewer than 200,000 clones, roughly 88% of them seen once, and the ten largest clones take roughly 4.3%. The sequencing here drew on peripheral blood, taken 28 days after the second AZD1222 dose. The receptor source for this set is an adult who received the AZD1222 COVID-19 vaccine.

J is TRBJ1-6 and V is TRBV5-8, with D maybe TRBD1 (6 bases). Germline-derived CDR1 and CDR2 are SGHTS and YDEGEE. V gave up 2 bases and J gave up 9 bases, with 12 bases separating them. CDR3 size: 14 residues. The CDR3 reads CASSFRGLSSPLHF. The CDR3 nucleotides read TGTGCCAGCAGCTTCAGGGGTCTGAGTTCACCCCTCCACTTT.

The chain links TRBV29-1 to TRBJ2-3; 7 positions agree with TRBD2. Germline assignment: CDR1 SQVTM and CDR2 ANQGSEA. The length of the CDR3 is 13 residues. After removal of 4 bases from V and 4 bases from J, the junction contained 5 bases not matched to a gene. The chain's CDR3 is CSVVGGGPDTQYF. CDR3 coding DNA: TGCAGCGTTGTGGGGGGGGGTCCAGATACGCAGTATTTT.

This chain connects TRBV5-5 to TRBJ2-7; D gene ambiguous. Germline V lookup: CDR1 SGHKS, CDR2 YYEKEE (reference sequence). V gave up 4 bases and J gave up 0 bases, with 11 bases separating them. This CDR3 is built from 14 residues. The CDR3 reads CASSPTFLSYEQYF. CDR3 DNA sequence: TGTGCCAGCAGCCCAACTTTCCTCTCCTACGAGCAGTACTTC.

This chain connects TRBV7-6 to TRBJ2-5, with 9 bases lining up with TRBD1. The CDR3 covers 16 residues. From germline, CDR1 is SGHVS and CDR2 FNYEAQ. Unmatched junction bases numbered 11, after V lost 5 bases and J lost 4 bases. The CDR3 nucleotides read TGTGCCAGCAGCCCACAGGGGGCGCCGAGTGTAGAGACCCAGTACTTC. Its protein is CASSPQGAPSVETQYF.

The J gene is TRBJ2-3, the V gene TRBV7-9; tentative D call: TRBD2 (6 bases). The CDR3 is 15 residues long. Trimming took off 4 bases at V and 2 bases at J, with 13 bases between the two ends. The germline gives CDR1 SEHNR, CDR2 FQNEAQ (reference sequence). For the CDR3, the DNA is TGTGCCAGCAGCTCCTGGACTACCTCCACAGATACGCAGTATTTT. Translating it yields CASSSWTTSTDTQYF.

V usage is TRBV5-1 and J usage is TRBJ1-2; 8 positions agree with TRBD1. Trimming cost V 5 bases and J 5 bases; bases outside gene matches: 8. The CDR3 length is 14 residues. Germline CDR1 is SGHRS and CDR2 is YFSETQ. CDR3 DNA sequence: TGCGCCAGCAGTCGTGGACAGGGACCATATGGCTACACCTTC. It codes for CASSRGQGPYGYTF.

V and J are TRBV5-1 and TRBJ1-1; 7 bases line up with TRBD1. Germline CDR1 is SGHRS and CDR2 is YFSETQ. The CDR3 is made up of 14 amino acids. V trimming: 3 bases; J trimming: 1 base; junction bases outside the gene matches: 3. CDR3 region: CASSSPGGNTEAFF. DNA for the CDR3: TGCGCCAGCAGCTCGCCAGGGGGGAACACTGAAGCTTTCTTT.

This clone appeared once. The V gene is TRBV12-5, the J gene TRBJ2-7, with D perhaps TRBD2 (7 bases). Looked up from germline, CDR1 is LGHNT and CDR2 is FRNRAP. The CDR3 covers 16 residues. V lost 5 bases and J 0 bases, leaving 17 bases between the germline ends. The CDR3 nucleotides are TGTGCTAGTGGTGTGGGGGGGCTAGCAAGCTCCTACGAGCAGTACTTC. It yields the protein CASGVGGLASSYEQYF. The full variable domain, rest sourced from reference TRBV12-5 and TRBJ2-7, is DARVTQTPRHKVTEMGQEVTMRCQPILGHNTVFWYRQTMMQGLELLAYFRNRAPLDDSGMPKDRFSAEMPDATLATLKIQPSEPRDSAVYFCASGVGGLASSYEQYFGPGTRLTVT.

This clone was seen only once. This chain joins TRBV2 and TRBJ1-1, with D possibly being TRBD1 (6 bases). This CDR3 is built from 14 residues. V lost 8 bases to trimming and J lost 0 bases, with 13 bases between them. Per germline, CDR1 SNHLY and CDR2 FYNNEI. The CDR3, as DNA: TGTGCCAGCGAGGGGGGAGCTATGAACACTGAAGCTTTCTTT. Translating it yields CASEGGAMNTEAFF.

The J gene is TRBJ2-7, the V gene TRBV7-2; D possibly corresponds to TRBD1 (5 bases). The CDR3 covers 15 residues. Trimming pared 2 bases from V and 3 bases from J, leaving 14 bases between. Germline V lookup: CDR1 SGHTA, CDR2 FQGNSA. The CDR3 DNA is TGTGCCAGCAGCTTAAGGGCTGGGGCAGACTACGAGCAGTACTTC. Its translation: CASSLRAGADYEQYF.

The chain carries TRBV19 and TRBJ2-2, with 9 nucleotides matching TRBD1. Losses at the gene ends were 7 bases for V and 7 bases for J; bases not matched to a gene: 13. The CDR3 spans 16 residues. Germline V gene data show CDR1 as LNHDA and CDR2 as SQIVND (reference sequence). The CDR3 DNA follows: TGTGCCAGTAAACCCCAAACAGGGGGCGCGGGCGGGGAGCTGTTTTTT. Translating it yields CASKPQTGGAGGELFF.

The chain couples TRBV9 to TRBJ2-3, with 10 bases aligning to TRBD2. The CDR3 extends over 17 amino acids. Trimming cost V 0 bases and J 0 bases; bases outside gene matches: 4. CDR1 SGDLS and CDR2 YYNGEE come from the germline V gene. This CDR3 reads CASSVALAGASTDTQYF. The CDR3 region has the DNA TGTGCCAGCAGCGTAGCTCTAGCGGGGGCCAGCACAGATACGCAGTATTTT.

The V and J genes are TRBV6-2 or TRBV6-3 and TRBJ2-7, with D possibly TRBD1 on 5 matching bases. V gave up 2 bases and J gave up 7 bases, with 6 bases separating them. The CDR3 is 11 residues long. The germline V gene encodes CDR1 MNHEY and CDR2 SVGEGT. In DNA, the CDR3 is TGTGCCAGCAGTTACAGGACAGAGCAGTACTTC. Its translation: CASSYRTEQYF.

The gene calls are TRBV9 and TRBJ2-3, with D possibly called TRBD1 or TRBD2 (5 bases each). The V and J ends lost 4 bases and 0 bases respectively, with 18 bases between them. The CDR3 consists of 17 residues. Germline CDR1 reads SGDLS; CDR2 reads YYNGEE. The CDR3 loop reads CASSIPREGQSTDTQYF. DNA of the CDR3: TGTGCCAGCAGCATCCCCCGTGAGGGGCAAAGCACAGATACGCAGTATTTT.

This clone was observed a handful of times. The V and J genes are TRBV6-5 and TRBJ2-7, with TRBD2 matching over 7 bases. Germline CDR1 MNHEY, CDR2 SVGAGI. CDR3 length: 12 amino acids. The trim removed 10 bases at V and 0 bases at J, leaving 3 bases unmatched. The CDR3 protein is CATGRGSYEQYF. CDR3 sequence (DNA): TGTGCCACAGGGAGGGGCTCCTACGAGCAGTACTTC.

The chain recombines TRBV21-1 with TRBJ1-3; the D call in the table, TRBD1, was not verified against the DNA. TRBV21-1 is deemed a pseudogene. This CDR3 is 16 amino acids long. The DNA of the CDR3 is TGTGCCACCTCCTACAGGGGAGATTTCCCTGGAAACACCATATATTTT. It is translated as CATSYRGDFPGNTIYF.

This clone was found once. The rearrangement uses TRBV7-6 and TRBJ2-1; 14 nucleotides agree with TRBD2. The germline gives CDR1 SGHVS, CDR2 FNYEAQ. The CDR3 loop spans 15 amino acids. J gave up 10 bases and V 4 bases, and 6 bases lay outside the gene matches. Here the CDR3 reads CASSWGTSGGFEQFF. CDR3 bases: TGTGCCAGCAGCTGGGGGACTAGCGGGGGTTTCGAGCAGTTCTTC.

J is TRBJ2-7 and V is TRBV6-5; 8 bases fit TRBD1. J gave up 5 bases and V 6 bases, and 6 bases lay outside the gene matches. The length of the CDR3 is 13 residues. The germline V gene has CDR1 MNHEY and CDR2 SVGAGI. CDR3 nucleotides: TGTGCCAGCAGCGACAGGGGAGGAGACGAGCAGTACTTC. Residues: CASSDRGGDEQYF.

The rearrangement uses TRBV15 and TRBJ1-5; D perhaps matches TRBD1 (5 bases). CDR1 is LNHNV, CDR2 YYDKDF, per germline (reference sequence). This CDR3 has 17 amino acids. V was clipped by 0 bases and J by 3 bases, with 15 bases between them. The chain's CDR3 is CATSRDRSLGDNQPQHF. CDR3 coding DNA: TGTGCCACCAGCAGAGATCGTAGCTTGGGGGACAATCAGCCCCAGCATTTT.

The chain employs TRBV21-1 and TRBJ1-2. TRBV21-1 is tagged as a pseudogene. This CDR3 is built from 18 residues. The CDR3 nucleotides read TGTGCCAGCAGCAAAGGCGCCCACCCCCGGGGGGAGATGTGTGGCTACACCTTC. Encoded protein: CASSKGAHPRGEMCGYTF.

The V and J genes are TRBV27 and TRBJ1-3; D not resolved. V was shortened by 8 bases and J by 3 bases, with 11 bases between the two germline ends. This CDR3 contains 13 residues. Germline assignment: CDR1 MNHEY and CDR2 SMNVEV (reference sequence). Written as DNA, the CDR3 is TGTGCCAGCGGTGGCCTAGGTGGAAACACCATATATTTT. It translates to CASGGLGGNTIYF.

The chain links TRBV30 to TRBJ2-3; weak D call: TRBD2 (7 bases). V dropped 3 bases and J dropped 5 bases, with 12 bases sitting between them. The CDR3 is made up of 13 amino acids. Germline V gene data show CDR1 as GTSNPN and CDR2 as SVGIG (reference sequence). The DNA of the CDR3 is TGTGCCTGGAGGCGGGGGCCGGGAGATACGCAGTATTTT. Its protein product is CAWRRGPGDTQYF. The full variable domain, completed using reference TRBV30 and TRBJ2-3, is SQTIHQWPATLVQPVGSPLSLECTVEGTSNPNLYWYRQAAGRGLQLLFYSVGIGQISSEVPQNLSASRPQDRQFILSSKKLLLSDSGFYLCAWRRGPGDTQYFGPGTRLTVL.

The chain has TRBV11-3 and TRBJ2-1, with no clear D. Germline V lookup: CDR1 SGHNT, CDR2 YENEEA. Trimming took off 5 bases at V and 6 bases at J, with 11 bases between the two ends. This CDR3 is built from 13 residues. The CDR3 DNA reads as TGTGCCAGCAGCCTGAAGGGTGGCAATGAGCAGTTCTTC. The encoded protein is CASSLKGGNEQFF. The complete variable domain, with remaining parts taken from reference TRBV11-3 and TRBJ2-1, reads EAGVVQSPRYKIIEKKQPVAFWCNPISGHNTLYWYLQNLGQGPELLIRYENEEAVDDSQLPKDRFSAERLKGVDSTLKIQPAELGDSAVYLCASSLKGGNEQFFGPGTRLTVL.

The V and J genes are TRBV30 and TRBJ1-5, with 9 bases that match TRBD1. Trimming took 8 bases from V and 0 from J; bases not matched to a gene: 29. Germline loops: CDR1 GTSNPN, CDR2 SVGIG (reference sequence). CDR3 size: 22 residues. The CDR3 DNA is TGTGCCCCCGAACTAGGAGTAGGTGGAAAGGACAGGGGAGGAGGTAGCAATCAGCCCCAGCATTTT. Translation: CAPELGVGGKDRGGGSNQPQHF.

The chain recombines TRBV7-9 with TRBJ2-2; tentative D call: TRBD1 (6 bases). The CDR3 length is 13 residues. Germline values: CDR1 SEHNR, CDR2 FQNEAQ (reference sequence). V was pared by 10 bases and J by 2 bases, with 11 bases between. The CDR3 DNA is TGTGCCAAGCGGACAGTTAACACCGGGGAGCTGTTTTTT. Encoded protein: CAKRTVNTGELFF.

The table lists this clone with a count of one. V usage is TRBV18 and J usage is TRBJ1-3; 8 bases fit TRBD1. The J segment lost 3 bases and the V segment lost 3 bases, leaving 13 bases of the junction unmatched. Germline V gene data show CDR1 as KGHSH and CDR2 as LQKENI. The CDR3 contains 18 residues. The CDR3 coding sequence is TGTGCCAGCTCACCCACCTCCCCAGGGGGCACGGATGGAAACACCATATATTTT. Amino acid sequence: CASSPTSPGGTDGNTIYF.

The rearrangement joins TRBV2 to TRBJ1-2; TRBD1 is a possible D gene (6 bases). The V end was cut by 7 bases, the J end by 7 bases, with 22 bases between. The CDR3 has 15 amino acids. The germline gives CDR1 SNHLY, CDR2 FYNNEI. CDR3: CASNPNREAGSGYTF. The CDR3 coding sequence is TGTGCCAGCAATCCCAACAGGGAGGCGGGTAGTGGCTACACCTTC. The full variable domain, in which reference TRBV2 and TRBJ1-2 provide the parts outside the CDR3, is EPEVTQTPSHQVTQMGQEVILRCVPISNHLYFYWYRQILGQKVEFLVSFYNNEISEKSEIFDDQFSVERPDGSNFTLKIRSTKLEDSAMYFCASNPNREAGSGYTFGSGTRLTVV.